This TCR beta chain was sequenced in a study of blood T cell repertoires in COVID-19 (dated by TCRdb to the early 2020s). Regarding the research as a whole: The collaborator samples originated in the United States, Italy and Spain and spanned the acute and convalescent phases of COVID-19. The samples were drawn from two sources: the first 160 participants of the ongoing ImmuneRACE study, and over 1,000 subjects contributed by 6 global collaborators. Deeply sampled blood TCRbeta repertoires from subjects exposed to, actively infected with, or recovered from COVID-19 were included in the dataset. The repertoires were made available in a free public database intended to serve as a resource for research on the immune response to SARS-CoV-2. HLA class I and class II types, where available, came from metadata supplied by the sample provider rather than from assay-based typing. A de-identified subject ID, COVID-19 status, age in years and sex were almost always included in the sample metadata. The material from the prospective study consisted of cDNA or gDNA derived from T cells, B-cell-depleted T cells, or PBMCs.

CDR3 length: 15 amino acids, cysteine to phenylalanine. Only the CDR3 DNA stays, 45 bases, in frame from base 1. V is cut back by 0 bases and J by 16 bases, with 10 bases in the junction unmatched. CDR1 and CDR2 were assigned from the germline V gene as MNHEY and SVGAGI. TCRbeta CDR3 regions were amplified from genomic DNA using the immunoSEQ Assay, a bias-controlled multiplex PCR. Under the source paper's analysis protocol: The number of nucleated cells in each sample was estimated from the amplification of reference gene primers within the assay. Sequence reads were collapsed and filtered to measure the absolute abundance of every unique TCRbeta CDR3 rearrangement. For each sample, productive Simpson clonality was calculated as the square root of Simpson's diversity index over productive rearrangements. Imported from immuneACCESS, the table was reduced by TCRdb to in-frame sequences with V and J called. These copies leave out some clones; in studies compared against another copy, an unresolved V gene accounts for under half, and the cause of the remainder is not known. Clone size and the V and J calls come from that table; the DNA yielded D and trimming. For this sample there are under 300,000 clones; around 87% appear just once. The top ten constitute approximately 6.8% of the sample.

As for this clone: The antigen this receptor binds is unknown. Per-nucleotide qualities are absent, and no much larger clonotype sits a single base away.

Each collaborating institution followed its own protocols to collect whole blood in K2EDTA tubes. For TCRbeta analysis, collaborators shipped samples in one of three forms: frozen whole blood, isolated PBMCs, or DNA extracted from either of those sample types. Broader findings and caveats from the paper: How much clinical and demographic metadata was included differed by source and by participant, and the metadata was provided uncurated.

This receptor was obtained from a woman in her 70s with active or convalescent COVID-19. The sample taken for sequencing was peripheral blood. The chain was built from TRBV6-5 and TRBJ1-6; the junction holds 9 bases that match TRBD1. The DNA is TGTGCCAGCAGTTACTCCGGGACAGGGAAACTCCAGCTCCACTTT. It codes for CASSYSGTGKLQLHF.